This TCR beta chain stems from a study of blood T cell repertoires in COVID-19. Study summary: Some COVID-19 samples were acute and others convalescent; all came from the United States, Italy and Spain. PBMCs, B-cell-depleted T cells, or T cells provided the cDNA or gDNA that made up the material.

The germline V gene encodes CDR1 MNHEY and CDR2 SVGEGT. With 0 bases removed from V and 6 bases from J, the gap between germline ends came to 13 bases. The CDR3 covers 15 residues. Authors' analysis steps: The assay estimated nucleated cells by amplifying reference gene primers. Method: immunoSEQ multiplex PCR; TCRdb's copy keeps in-frame clones and lacks some. D and trimming were read from the DNA, whereas the V and J calls and clone size are those reported in that table. The sample records 150,000 to 200,000 clones, approximately 85% being singletons. The sequence was collected from a man older than 75 with COVID-19, enrolled during active disease. The rearrangement uses TRBV6-2 or TRBV6-3 and TRBJ2-3, with D perhaps TRBD2 (6 bases). Sequenced sample: peripheral blood. This chain's CDR3 is CASSYSRGFTDTQYF. CDR3 in DNA: TGTGCCAGCAGTTACTCTCGGGGGTTCACGGATACGCAGTATTTT.